This entry features one T cell receptor (beta chain) sequence. This clonotype came up a few times. The target of this receptor is not known. No clone much larger than this one lies a single base away; base qualities are absent. Sequencing relied on an Illumina NovaSeq 6000. TCRalpha and TCRbeta cDNA libraries were built by 5'RACE with constant-segment primers, adding sample barcodes and unique molecular identifiers. RNA was extracted from every sample with Trizol reagent. Amplification of the libraries took two PCR steps, and the second step added a second sample barcode plus Illumina TruSeq adapters. Libraries were sequenced on an Illumina NovaSeq with 2 x 150 bp paired-end reads. The original methods were these. The reads were demultiplexed and collapsed into UMI-guided consensus sequences using migec v1.2.7. Using mixcr v2.1.11, the UMI consensuses were aligned to TRA and TRB V and J templates and assembled into clonotypes. A clonotype was counted as expanded or contracted only when both edgeR and NoisET called the clonotype significant, with the noise models trained on biological replicates. For edgeR calls, a false discovery rate-adjusted p below 0.01 and a log2 fold-change threshold of 1 were applied. PCA with hierarchical clustering of max-normalized trajectories of the 1000 most abundant clonotypes was used as exploratory dynamics analysis. Each responding clone was given a CD4 or CD8 phenotype based on the CD4+ and CD8+ repertoires, which had been sequenced separately. The raw public data were reprocessed by TCRdb itself: fastp quality trimming at Q25, MiXCR clonotype calling, in-frame beta chains only. CDR3 protein sequences are deduplicated, and each keeps its most common genes and DNA. It is TCRdb's table, rather than the study itself, that gives the V and J calls and clone size. The sample table shows roughly 190,000 distinct CDR3 sequences, and under 30% are seen once. 11% of the sample comes from the top ten.

This sample is drawn from a study of T-cell memory formation after mild COVID-19 (dated by TCRdb to about 2021). Background on the whole study: TCR sequence clusters from the two donors were found to be largely donor specific. Two young, previously healthy adult volunteers, one female and one male, were included in the cohort. In two donors, T-cell clones that expanded and contracted after mild COVID-19 were tracked by sequencing TCRalpha and TCRbeta repertoires over time. Study-wide conclusions, independent of this receptor: The study covered only two mild cases, and larger cohorts including severe cases with pre-infection samples were considered necessary. SARS-CoV-2 specificity was not confirmed for the second-wave clones peaking on day 37. Balanced CD4/CD8 phenotypes were observed for clones contracting from day 15 to 85, whereas a bias towards CD4+ was observed for a second wave of clones expanding from day 15 to 37. Contracting CD4+ clones were located mainly in the CM and EM memory subsets, whereas CD8+ clones were found to be enriched in EMRA. Some responding clones were detected in pre-infection memory, which suggested that pre-existing cross-reactive memory T cells had joined the SARS-CoV-2 response.

Ficoll-Paque density gradient centrifugation was used to isolate PBMCs. In the germline V gene, CDR1 corresponds to SGHAT and CDR2 to FQNNGV. Taken from cysteine to phenylalanine, the CDR3 has 12 residues. The kept DNA is CDR3 alone, 36 bases in frame from the first base. V lost 6 bases and J lost 7 bases; the stretch between them is 12 bases long. This receptor chain uses TRBV11-2 and TRBJ1-1; the D gene remains uncertain. Sequencing was carried out using PBMCs or a T cell subset sorted from them (not recorded which). The source is an adult woman who had mild COVID-19 (a few samples of this study predate the infection). The sample titles of this study are shuffled in the database, so cell type and time point are left out; the donor was told from shared clones. CDR3 reads: CASSHQAIEAFF. The DNA sequence is TGTGCCAGCAGTCATCAGGCTATTGAAGCTTTCTTT.